These T cell receptor beta chains were read from a single sample in a study of CD4 T cells in relation to SARS-CoV-2 and coronaviruses. The table came from immunoSEQ multiplex PCR; TCRdb's copy has only in-frame clones and leaves some out. The sample has 60,000 to 75,000 clones; about 92% are singletons. Sample: naive CD4+ T cells from PBMCs. Receptor source: a human donor in good health. Each CDR3 is given with its conserved first and last residue. Each record gives: CDR3 protein, CDR3 DNA, V gene, J gene, D gene, clone size. The D gene is left open where the match is weak. Clone sizes are given selectively: once, few, many, or a class where the clone is expanded.

CASNSRRGWSYEQYF	TGTGCCAGCAATTCCCGGAGGGGATGGTCCTACGAGCAGTACTTC	TRBV28	TRBJ2-7	NA	NA
CASSRQGNYGYTF	TGTGCCAGTAGTAGACAGGGGAACTATGGCTACACCTTC	TRBV19	TRBJ1-2	TRBD1	NA
CASSPWTGGVGNEKLFF	TGTGCCAGCTCACCATGGACAGGGGGCGTCGGGAATGAAAAACTGTTTTTT	TRBV18	TRBJ1-4	TRBD1	NA
CASSWGRGNEKLFF	TGCGCCAGCAGCTGGGGACGGGGTAATGAAAAACTGTTTTTT	TRBV5-1	TRBJ1-4	NA	NA
CASSLALQETQYF	TGTGCCAGCAGTTTAGCGCTCCAAGAGACCCAGTACTTC	TRBV27	TRBJ2-5	NA	NA
CASASGGGYGYTF	TGTGCCAGCGCCTCGGGGGGTGGGTATGGCTACACCTTC	TRBV7-9	TRBJ1-2	NA	once
CASMHRLDEAFF	TGTGCCAGCATGCACCGACTTGATGAAGCTTTCTTT	TRBV9	TRBJ1-1	NA	NA
CASTRTLTLLDTQYF	TGTGCCAGCACTCGGACCCTTACATTGCTAGATACGCAGTATTTT	TRBV5-6	TRBJ2-3	NA	NA
CASSLERETQYF	TGTGCCAGCAGCTTAGAGCGGGAGACCCAGTACTTC	TRBV7-8	TRBJ2-5	NA	NA
CASRGGQGVYEKLFF	TGTGCCAGCAGGGGCGGACAGGGGGTTTATGAAAAACTGTTTTTT	TRBV2	TRBJ1-4	TRBD1	NA
CASSPGTLYTIYF	TGTGCCAGCAGTCCCGGGACTCTCTACACCATATATTTT	TRBV28	TRBJ1-3	NA	NA
CASSQRDGSYEQYF	TGCGCCAGCAGCCAGAGGGACGGGTCCTACGAGCAGTACTTC	TRBV4-3	TRBJ2-7	NA	NA
CASSLWSRTDSSSYEQYF	TGTGCCAGCAGTTTATGGTCCCGGACAGATTCCAGCTCCTACGAGCAGTACTTC	TRBV28	TRBJ2-7	NA	NA
CASSSSGGYSNQPQHF	TGTGCCAGCAGTTCATCAGGGGGCTATAGCAATCAGCCCCAGCATTTT	TRBV28	TRBJ1-5	TRBD1	NA
CASSSVTASLYEQYF	TGCGCCAGCAGCTCCGTGACAGCGAGCCTCTACGAGCAGTACTTC	TRBV5-1	TRBJ2-7	NA	NA
CASSARQGGDEQYF	TGTGCCAGCTCAGCCAGACAGGGGGGCGACGAGCAGTACTTC	TRBV18	TRBJ2-7	TRBD1	once
CATTTVENTEAFF	TGTGCCACCACGACAGTGGAGAACACTGAAGCTTTCTTT	TRBV10-3	TRBJ1-1	NA	NA
CAGSGGLGSGANVLTF	TGTGCGGGCAGCGGGGGCCTGGGGTCGGGGGCCAACGTCCTGACTTTC	TRBV11-2	TRBJ2-6	TRBD2	NA
CAWSPSPGTVGYGYTF	TGTGCCTGGAGCCCTTCACCCGGGACAGTCGGCTATGGCTACACCTTC	TRBV30	TRBJ1-2	TRBD1	once
CATSGQGSKFF	TGTGCCACCAGTGGACAGGGTTCAAAGTTCTTC	TRBV24-1	TRBJ2-1	TRBD1	NA
CASSPQGTDTQYF	TGTGCCAGCAGCCCACAGGGAACAGATACGCAGTATTTT	TRBV5-6	TRBJ2-3	NA	NA
CSVGMNLGSYEQYF	TGCAGCGTCGGAATGAATTTGGGGTCCTACGAGCAGTACTTC	TRBV29-1	TRBJ2-7	NA	NA
CASSLRASGTGELFF	TGCGCCAGCAGCTTGCGGGCTAGCGGGACCGGGGAGCTGTTTTTT	TRBV5-1	TRBJ2-2	TRBD2	few
CASSYPSGRYTGELFF	TGTGCCAGCAGTTACCCCAGCGGGAGGTACACCGGGGAGCTGTTTTTT	TRBV6-6	TRBJ2-2	TRBD2	once
CATTTGTSDEQFF	TGTGCCACCACGACCGGGACTAGCGATGAGCAGTTCTTC	TRBV12-3/TRBV12-4	TRBJ2-1	TRBD2	NA
CASSLGQGAYYGYTF	TGTGCCAGCAGCCTGGGACAGGGGGCATACTATGGCTACACCTTC	TRBV7-2	TRBJ1-2	TRBD1	NA
CASSLDVQGNTDTQYF	TGCGCCAGCAGCTTGGATGTCCAGGGGAACACAGATACGCAGTATTTT	TRBV5-1	TRBJ2-3	NA	NA
CAWSDGNSPLHF	TGTGCCTGGAGTGACGGTAATTCACCCCTCCACTTT	TRBV30	TRBJ1-6	NA	NA
CASSLATGSYEQYF	TGCGCCAGCAGCTTGGCCACTGGCTCCTACGAGCAGTACTTC	TRBV5-1	TRBJ2-7	NA	NA
CASSRDRVSYEQYF	TGTGCCAGCAGTAGGGACAGGGTCTCCTACGAGCAGTACTTC	TRBV6-5	TRBJ2-7	TRBD1	NA
CASSPFRGLQGTQYF	TGTGCCAGCAGTCCATTTAGGGGCCTCCAAGGGACCCAGTACTTC	TRBV6-2/TRBV6-3	TRBJ2-5	NA	NA
CAISELSGGETQYF	TGTGCCATCAGTGAGTTATCAGGGGGAGAGACCCAGTACTTC	TRBV10-3	TRBJ2-5	TRBD1	NA
CASSWTDLGYGYTF	TGCGCCAGCAGCTGGACAGATCTTGGCTATGGCTACACCTTC	TRBV5-1	TRBJ1-2	NA	NA
CATSDRTHDAAFF	TGTGCCACGAGTGACAGGACCCATGATGCGGCTTTCTTT	TRBV15	TRBJ1-1	NA	NA
CSVSGPTQEQFF	TGCAGCGTTTCGGGGCCGACGCAAGAGCAGTTCTTC	TRBV29-1	TRBJ2-1	NA	NA
CASSPTDNYGYTF	TGTGCCAGCTCACCCACAGATAACTATGGCTACACCTTC	TRBV18	TRBJ1-2	NA	NA
CASRRQGNTIYF	TGTGCCAGCAGGCGACAGGGAAACACCATATATTTT	TRBV2	TRBJ1-3	NA	NA